Listed below are T cell receptor beta chains from one sample, sequenced in a study of blood T cell repertoires in COVID-19. Measured with immunoSEQ multiplex PCR; TCRdb has only the in-frame clones, and not every one. The sample records about 340,000 clones, roughly 90% being singletons. Sequencing was done on a sample of PBMCs or T cells enriched from blood (not recorded which). The source is a woman in her twenties or thirties who had recovered from COVID-19. Each CDR3 is given without its conserved first and last residue. D genes are given only for firm matches. Clone size is not always given. Where it is, it says once, few, many or a class for expanded clones.

>TRBJ1-3|.|TRBV7-2|.
ASSLDSPGNTIY
>TRBJ2-1|.|TRBV6-5|.
ASTATGSYNEQF
>TRBJ2-3|.|TRBV24-1|TRBD1
ATSDFRGMGQGITDTQY
>TRBJ1-2|.|TRBV6-2/TRBV6-3|TRBD1
ASSRDRGTHYGYT
>TRBJ1-1|.|TRBV2|.
ASSEDRAEAF
>TRBJ1-6|.|TRBV9|.
ASSVDTRLNSPLH
>TRBJ2-5|once|TRBV6-2/TRBV6-3|.
ASSYSGAESETQY
>TRBJ2-7|.|TRBV5-1|.
ASSAREKDRMGEQY
>TRBJ1-1|few|TRBV6-5|TRBD1
ASSYSDRLEAF
>TRBJ1-6|.|TRBV5-6|TRBD1
ASSWTGGDDSPLH
>TRBJ1-2|.|TRBV3-1/TRBV3-2|.
ASSPRQINYGYT
>TRBJ2-7|once|TRBV21-1|.
ASSTPPIYEQY